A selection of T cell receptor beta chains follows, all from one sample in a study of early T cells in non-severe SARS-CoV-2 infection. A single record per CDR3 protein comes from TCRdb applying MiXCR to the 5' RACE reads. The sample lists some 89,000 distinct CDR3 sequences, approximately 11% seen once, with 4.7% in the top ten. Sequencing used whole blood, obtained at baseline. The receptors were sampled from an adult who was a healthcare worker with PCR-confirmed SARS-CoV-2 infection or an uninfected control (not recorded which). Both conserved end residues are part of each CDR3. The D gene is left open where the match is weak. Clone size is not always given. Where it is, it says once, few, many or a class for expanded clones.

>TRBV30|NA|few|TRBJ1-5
CAWSDSENQPQHF
TGTGCCTGGAGTGACAGTGAAAATCAGCCCCAGCATTTT
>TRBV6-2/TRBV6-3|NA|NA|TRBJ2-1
CANHMAGAAYNEQFF
TGTGCCAACCACATGGCAGGGGCCGCCTACAATGAGCAGTTCTTC
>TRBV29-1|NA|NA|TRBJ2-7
CSVGSRTGLEEQYF
TGCAGCGTTGGGTCCCGCACTGGTCTCGAGGAGCAGTACTTC
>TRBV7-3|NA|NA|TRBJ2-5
CASSPGNQETQYF
TGTGCCAGCAGCCCCGGGAACCAAGAGACCCAGTACTTC
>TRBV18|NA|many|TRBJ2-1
CASSPPITSFNEQFF
TGTGCCAGCTCACCACCGATTACTAGTTTCAATGAGCAGTTCTTC
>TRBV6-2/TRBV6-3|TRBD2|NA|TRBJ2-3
CASSGTSEPTDTQYF
TGTGCCAGCAGTGGGACTAGCGAGCCCACAGATACGCAGTATTTT
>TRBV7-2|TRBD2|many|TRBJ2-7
CASSLDGQRGQREQYF
TGTGCCAGCAGCTTAGATGGGCAGCGGGGGCAAAGGGAGCAGTACTTC
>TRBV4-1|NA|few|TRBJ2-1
CASSQDAASAYNEQFF
TGCGCCAGCAGCCAAGACGCGGCTAGCGCCTACAATGAGCAGTTCTTC
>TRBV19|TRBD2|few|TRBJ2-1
CATYPNRAGGSYNEQFF
TGTGCCACGTATCCGAACCGAGCGGGAGGTTCCTACAATGAGCAGTTCTTC
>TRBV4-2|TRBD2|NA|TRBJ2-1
CASSQDGLAGGSNVQFF
TGTGCCAGCAGCCAAGACGGACTAGCGGGAGGTAGCAATGTGCAGTTCTTC
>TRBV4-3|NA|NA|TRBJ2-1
CASSQGERSSYNEQFF
TGCGCCAGCAGCCAAGGGGAGCGGTCGTCCTACAATGAGCAGTTCTTC
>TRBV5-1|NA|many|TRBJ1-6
CASSLDADSPLHF
TGCGCCAGCAGCTTGGATGCGGATTCACCCCTCCACTTT
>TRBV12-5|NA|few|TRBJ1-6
CASGLVARGWNSPLHF
TGTGCTAGTGGTTTGGTAGCTCGGGGGTGGAATTCACCCCTCCACTTT
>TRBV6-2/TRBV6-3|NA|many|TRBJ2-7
CASSYSKGISYEQYF
TGTGCCAGCAGTTACTCGAAGGGGATCTCCTACGAGCAGTACTTC
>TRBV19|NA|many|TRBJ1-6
CASSVRKEGPLHF
TGTGCCAGTAGTGTACGGAAGGAAGGACCCCTCCACTTT
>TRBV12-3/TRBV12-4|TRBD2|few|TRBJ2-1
CASWTRTQSGNEQFF
TGTGCCAGCTGGACTAGGACGCAGTCGGGAAATGAGCAGTTCTTC
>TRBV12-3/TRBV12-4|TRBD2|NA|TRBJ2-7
CASRYLAGASYEQYF
TGTGCCAGCAGGTATCTAGCGGGAGCAAGCTACGAGCAGTACTTC
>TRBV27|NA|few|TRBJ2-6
CASSFEGPGANVLTF
TGTGCCAGCAGTTTTGAGGGGCCTGGGGCCAACGTCCTGACTTTC
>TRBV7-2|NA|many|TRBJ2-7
CASSPGGLGGHEQYF
TGTGCCAGCAGCCCTGGGGGACTAGGGGGCCACGAGCAGTACTTC
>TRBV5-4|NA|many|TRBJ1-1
CASSPRQQGSTEAFF
TGTGCCAGCAGCCCTAGACAGCAGGGGAGCACTGAAGCTTTCTTT
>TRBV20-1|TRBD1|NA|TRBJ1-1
CSARERTQGAESEAFF
TGCAGTGCTAGAGAGCGTACGCAGGGGGCAGAATCTGAAGCTTTCTTT
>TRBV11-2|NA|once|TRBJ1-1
CASSSQVQNTEAFF
TGTGCCAGCAGCTCACAGGTCCAGAACACTGAAGCTTTCTTT